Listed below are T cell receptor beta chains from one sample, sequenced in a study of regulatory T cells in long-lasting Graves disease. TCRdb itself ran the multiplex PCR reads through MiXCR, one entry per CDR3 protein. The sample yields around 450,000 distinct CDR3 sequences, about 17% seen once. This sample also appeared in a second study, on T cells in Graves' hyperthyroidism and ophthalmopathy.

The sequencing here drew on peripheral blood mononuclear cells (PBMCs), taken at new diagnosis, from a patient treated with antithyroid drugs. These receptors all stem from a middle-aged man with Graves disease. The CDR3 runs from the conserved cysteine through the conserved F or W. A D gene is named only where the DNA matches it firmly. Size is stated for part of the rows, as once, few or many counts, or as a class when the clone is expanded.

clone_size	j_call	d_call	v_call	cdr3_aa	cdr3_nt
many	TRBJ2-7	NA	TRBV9	CASSPGQASSYEQYF	TGTGCCAGCAGCCCCGGACAAGCGAGCTCCTACGAGCAGTACTTC
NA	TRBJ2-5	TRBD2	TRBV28	CASSLLAEAKETQYF	TGTGCCAGCAGTCTACTAGCGGAGGCTAAAGAGACCCAGTACTTC
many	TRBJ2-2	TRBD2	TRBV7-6	CASSLRASGRRDTGELFF	TGTGCCAGCAGCTTAAGGGCTAGCGGGAGACGGGATACCGGGGAGCTGTTTTTT
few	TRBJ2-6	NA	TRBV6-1	CASYGTSGANVLTF	TGTGCCAGCTATGGCACCTCTGGGGCCAACGTCCTGACTTTC
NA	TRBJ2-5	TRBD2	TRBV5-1	CASSPRGTSGKETQYF	TGCGCCAGCAGCCCAAGGGGGACTAGCGGGAAGGAGACCCAGTACTTC
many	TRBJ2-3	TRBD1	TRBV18	CASSPQGQNTDTQYF	TGTGCCAGCTCACCACAGGGACAGAACACAGATACGCAGTATTTT
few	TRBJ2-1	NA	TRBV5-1	CASSLGGKSSYNEQFF	TGCGCCAGCAGCTTGGGAGGGAAGAGCTCCTACAATGAGCAGTTCTTC
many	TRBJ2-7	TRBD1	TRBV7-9	CASSRSAGGDEQYF	TGTGCCAGCAGCCGGAGTGCAGGGGGCGACGAGCAGTACTTC
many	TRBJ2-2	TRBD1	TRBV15	CATSRLDRGRDTGELFF	TGTGCCACCAGCAGATTGGACAGGGGGCGAGACACCGGGGAGCTGTTTTTT
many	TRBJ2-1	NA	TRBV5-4	CASSLRSGSEQFF	TGTGCCAGCAGCTTGAGATCGGGTAGTGAGCAGTTCTTC
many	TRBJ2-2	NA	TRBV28	CANADGNTGELFF	TGTGCCAACGCAGACGGGAACACCGGGGAGCTGTTTTTT
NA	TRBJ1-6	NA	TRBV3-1	CASSPRVGRDSPLHF	TGTGCCAGCAGCCCCCGGGTGGGGCGAGATTCACCCCTCCACTTT
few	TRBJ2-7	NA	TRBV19	CASSPRLRPYEQYF	TGTGCCAGTAGTCCACGACTCAGACCCTACGAGCAGTACTTC
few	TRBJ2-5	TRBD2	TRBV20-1	CSSHQAGGPGETQYF	TGCAGTAGCCACCAGGCGGGAGGGCCGGGAGAGACCCAGTACTTC
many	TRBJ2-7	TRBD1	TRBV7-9	CASSPGQGASYEQYF	TGTGCCAGCAGCCCCGGACAGGGGGCATCCTACGAGCAGTACTTC
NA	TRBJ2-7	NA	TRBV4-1	CASSLQTRNSYEQYF	TGCGCCAGCAGCCTCCAGACTAGGAACTCCTACGAGCAGTACTTC
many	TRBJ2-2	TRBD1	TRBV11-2	CASSPTGGARTGELFF	TGTGCCAGCAGCCCCACAGGGGGCGCCCGCACCGGGGAGCTGTTTTTT
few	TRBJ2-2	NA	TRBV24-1	CATSDYATGNTGELFF	TGTGCCACCAGTGATTACGCGACAGGGAACACCGGGGAGCTGTTTTTT
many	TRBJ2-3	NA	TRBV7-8	CASSLWGDTSTDTQYF	TGTGCCAGCAGCTTATGGGGCGACACTAGCACAGATACGCAGTATTTT
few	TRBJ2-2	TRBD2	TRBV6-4	CASSRSGISNTGELFF	TGTGCCAGCAGTCGGAGCGGGATTTCCAACACCGGGGAGCTGTTTTTT
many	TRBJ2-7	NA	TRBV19	CASSTHRGGLYEQYF	TGTGCCAGTAGCACCCATCGTGGGGGCCTCTACGAGCAGTACTTC
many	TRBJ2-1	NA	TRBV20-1	CSASGANTYNEQFF	TGCAGTGCTAGCGGGGCTAATACCTACAATGAGCAGTTCTTC
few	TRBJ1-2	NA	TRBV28	CASSTPGGYTF	TGTGCCAGCAGCACCCCAGGGGGCTACACCTTC
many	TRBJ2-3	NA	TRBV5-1	CASSLDWTSTDTQYF	TGCGCCAGCAGCTTGGACTGGACAAGCACAGATACGCAGTATTTT
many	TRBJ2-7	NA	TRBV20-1	CSASIPGMYEQYF	TGCAGTGCTAGTATCCCAGGGATGTACGAGCAGTACTTC
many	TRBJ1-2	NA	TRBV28	CASSPARLGRVYGYTF	TGTGCCAGCAGTCCGGCTCGGCTGGGGCGCGTCTATGGCTACACCTTC
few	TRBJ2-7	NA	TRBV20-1	CSARALFVFSYEQYF	TGCAGTGCTAGAGCCCTCTTCGTGTTCTCCTACGAGCAGTACTTC
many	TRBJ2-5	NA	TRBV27	CASSYRVGETQYF	TGTGCCAGCAGTTACAGGGTTGGAGAGACCCAGTACTTC
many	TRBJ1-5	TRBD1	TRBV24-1	CATSDTDRGQPQHF	TGTGCCACCAGTGATACCGACAGGGGTCAGCCCCAGCATTTT
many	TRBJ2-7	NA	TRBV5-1	CASSLDPTTYEQYF	TGCGCCAGCAGCTTGGACCCGACTACCTACGAGCAGTACTTC
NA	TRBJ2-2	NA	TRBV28	CTSTRGVNTGELFF	TGTACCAGCACTCGCGGGGTGAACACCGGGGAGCTGTTTTTT
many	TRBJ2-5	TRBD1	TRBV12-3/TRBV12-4	CASSWTGLQYQETQYF	TGTGCCAGCAGTTGGACAGGGTTACAGTACCAAGAGACCCAGTACTTC
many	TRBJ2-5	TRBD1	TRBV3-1	CASSHRGLRQETQYF	TGTGCCAGCAGTCACAGGGGGCTCAGGCAAGAGACCCAGTACTTC